This T cell receptor beta chain was sequenced for a study of graft-versus-host responses after intestinal transplantation. Study as a whole: Transplantation in recipients was multivisceral, liver-intestinal, or isolated intestinal. Among the recipients, all got anti-thymocyte globulin induction and then tacrolimus and steroids for roughly three years.

V dropped 5 bases and J dropped 5; count of bases not matched to a gene: 8. Germline CDR1 and CDR2: MNHNS and SASEGT. This CDR3 is built from 15 residues. Points on this clone: Its antigen is undetermined.

The method was immunoSEQ multiplex PCR; TCRdb's version includes in-frame clones alone and lacks a portion of them. The repertoire has more than 95,000 clones, roughly 90% of them found once; the top ten carry approximately 0.18%. Whole-study results and caveats: Detected in recipient marrow were GvH clones, some of which were first observed in ileum or blood. Allografts carried high graft-versus-host to host-versus-graft clonal ratios in patients having graft-donor T cell macrochimerism.

Source: unstimulated CD4+ T cells sorted from spleen or lymph node cells, taken before intestinal transplant. The chain combines TRBV6-1 with TRBJ2-5; 10 positions agree with TRBD2. This TCR was sampled from a human donor who received an intestinal transplant. The CDR3 nucleotides are TGTGCCAGCAGTCGAGCGGGAGGGGTTTATGAGACCCAGTACTTC. Protein product: CASSRAGGVYETQYF.